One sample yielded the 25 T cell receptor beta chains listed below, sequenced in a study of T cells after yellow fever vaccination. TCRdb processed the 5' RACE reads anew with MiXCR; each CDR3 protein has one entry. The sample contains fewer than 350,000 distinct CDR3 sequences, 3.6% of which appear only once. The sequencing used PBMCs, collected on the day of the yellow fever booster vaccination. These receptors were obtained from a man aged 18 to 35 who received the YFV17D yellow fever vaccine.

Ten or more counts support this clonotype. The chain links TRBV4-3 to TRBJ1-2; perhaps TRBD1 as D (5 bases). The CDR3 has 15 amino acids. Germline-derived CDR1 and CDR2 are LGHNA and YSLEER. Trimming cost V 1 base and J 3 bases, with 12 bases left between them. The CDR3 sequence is CASSQVGLMDYGYTF. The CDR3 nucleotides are TGCGCCAGCAGCCAAGTGGGGCTGATGGACTATGGCTACACCTTC.

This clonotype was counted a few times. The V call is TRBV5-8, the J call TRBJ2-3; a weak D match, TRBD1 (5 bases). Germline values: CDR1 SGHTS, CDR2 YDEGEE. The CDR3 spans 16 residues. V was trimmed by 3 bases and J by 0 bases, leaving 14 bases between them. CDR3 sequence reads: CASSSPDRFSTDTQYF. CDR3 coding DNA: TGTGCCAGCAGCTCCCCCGACAGATTCAGCACAGATACGCAGTATTTT.

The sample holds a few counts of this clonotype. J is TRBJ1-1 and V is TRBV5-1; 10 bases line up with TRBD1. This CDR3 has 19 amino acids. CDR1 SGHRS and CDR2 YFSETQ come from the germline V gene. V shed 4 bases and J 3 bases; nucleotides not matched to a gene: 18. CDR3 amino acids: CASSLWTGGFPGGHTEAFF. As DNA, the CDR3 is TGCGCCAGCAGCCTATGGACAGGGGGGTTTCCAGGGGGGCACACTGAAGCTTTCTTT.

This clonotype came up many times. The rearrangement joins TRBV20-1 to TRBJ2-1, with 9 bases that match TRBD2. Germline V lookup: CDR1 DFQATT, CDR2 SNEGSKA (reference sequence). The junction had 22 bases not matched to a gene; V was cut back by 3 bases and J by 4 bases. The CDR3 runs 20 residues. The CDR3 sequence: CSASLTSSGISWSRYNEQFF. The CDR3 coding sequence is TGCAGTGCTAGCCTGACGTCTAGCGGGATTAGTTGGAGTCGTTACAATGAGCAGTTCTTC.

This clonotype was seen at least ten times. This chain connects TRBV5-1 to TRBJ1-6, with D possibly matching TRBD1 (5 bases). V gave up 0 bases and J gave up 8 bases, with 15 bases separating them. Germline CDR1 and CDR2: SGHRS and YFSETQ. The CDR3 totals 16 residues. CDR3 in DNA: TGCGCCAGCAGCTTGGAAGTCGGGACGGATTATTCACCCCTCCACTTT. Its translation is CASSLEVGTDYSPLHF.

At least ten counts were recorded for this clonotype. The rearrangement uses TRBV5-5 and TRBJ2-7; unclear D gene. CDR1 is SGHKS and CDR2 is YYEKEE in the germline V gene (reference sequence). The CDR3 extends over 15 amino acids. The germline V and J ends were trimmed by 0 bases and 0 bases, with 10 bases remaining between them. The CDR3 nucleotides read TGTGCCAGCAGCTTGGTGGCAGTTAGCTCCTACGAGCAGTACGTC. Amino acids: CASSLVAVSSYEQYV.

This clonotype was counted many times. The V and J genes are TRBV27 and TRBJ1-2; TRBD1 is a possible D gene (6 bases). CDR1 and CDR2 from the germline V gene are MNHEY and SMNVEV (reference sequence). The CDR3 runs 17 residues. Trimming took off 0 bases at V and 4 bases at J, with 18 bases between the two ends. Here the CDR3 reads CASSLSFTGLASYGYTF. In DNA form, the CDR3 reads TGTGCCAGCAGTTTATCGTTTACAGGGTTGGCAAGCTATGGCTACACCTTC.

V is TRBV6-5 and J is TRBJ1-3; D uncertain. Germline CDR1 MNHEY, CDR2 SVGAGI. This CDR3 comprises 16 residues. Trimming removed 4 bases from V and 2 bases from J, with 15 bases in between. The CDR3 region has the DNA TGTGCCAGCAGTTCGTGGTTACGCACAGCTGGAAACACCATATATTTT. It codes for CASSSWLRTAGNTIYF.

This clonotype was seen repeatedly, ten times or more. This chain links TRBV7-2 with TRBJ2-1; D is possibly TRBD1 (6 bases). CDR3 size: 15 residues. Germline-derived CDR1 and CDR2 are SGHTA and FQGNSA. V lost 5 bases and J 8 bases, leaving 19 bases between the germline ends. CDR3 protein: CASSPPPGQSDEQFF. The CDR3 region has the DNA TGTGCCAGCAGCCCACCACCGGGACAAAGCGATGAGCAGTTCTTC.

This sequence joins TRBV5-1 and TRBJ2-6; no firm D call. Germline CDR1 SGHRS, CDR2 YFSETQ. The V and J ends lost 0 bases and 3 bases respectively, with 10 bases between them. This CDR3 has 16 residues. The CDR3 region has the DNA TGCGCCAGCAGCTTGGGCAGCAAAGTTGGGGCCAACGTCCTGACTTTC. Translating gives CASSLGSKVGANVLTF.

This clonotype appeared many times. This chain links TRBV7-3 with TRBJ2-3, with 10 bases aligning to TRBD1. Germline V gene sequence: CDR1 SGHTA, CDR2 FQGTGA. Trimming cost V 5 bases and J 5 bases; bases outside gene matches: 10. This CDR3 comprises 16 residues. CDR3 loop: CASSPTGTGAVDTQYF. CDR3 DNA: TGTGCCAGCAGCCCGACCGGGACAGGGGCAGTAGATACGCAGTATTTT.

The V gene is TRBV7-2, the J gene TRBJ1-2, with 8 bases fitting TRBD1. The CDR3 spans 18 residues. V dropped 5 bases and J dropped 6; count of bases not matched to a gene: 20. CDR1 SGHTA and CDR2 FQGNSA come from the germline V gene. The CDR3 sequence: CASSPQFVLWTGHDGYTF. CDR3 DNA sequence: TGTGCCAGCAGCCCCCAATTCGTCCTGTGGACAGGGCATGATGGCTACACCTTC.

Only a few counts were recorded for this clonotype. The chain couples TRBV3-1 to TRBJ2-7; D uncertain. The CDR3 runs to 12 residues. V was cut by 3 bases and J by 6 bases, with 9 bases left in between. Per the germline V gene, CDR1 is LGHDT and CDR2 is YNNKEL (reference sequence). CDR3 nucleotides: TGTGCCAGCAGCCATCTCGCCACCGAGCAGTACGTC. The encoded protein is CASSHLATEQYV.

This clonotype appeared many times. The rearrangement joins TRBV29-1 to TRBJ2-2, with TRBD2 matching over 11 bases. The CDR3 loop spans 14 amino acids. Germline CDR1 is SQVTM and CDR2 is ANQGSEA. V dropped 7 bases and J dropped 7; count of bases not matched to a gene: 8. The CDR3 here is CSGSGGASSGELFF. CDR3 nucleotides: TGCAGCGGTAGCGGGGGGGCCTCGAGCGGGGAGCTGTTTTTT.

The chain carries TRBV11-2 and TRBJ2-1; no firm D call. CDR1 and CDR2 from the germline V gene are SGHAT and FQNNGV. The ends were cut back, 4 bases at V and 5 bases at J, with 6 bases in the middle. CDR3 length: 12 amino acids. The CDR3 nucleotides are TGTGCCAGCAGCTCCCCGAACAATGAGCAGTTCTTC. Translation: CASSSPNNEQFF.

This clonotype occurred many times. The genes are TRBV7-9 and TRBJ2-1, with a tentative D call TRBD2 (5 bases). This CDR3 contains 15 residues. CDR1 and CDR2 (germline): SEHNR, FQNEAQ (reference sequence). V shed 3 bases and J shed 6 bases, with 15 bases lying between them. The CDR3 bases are TGTGCCAGCAGCTTGGTGTCTAGCTCTGGCAATGAGCAGTTCTTC. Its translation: CASSLVSSSGNEQFF. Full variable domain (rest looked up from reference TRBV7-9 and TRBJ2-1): DTGVSQNPRHKITKRGQNVTFRCDPISEHNRLYWYRQTLGQGPEFLTYFQNEAQLEKSRLLSDRFSAERPKGSFSTLEIQRTEQGDSAMYLCASSLVSSSGNEQFFGPGTRLTVL.

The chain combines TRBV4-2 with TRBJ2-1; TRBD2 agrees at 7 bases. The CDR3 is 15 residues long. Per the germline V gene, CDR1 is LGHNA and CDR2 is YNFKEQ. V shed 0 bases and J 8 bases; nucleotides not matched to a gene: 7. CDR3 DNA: TGTGCCAGCAGCCAAGAAACCTCTAGCGGCTATGAGCAGTTCTTC. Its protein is CASSQETSSGYEQFF.

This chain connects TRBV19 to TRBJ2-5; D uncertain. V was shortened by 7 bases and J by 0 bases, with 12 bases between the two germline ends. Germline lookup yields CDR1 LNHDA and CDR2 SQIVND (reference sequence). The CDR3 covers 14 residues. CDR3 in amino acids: CASNPEVNQETQYF. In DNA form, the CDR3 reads TGTGCCAGTAACCCCGAGGTAAACCAAGAGACCCAGTACTTC.

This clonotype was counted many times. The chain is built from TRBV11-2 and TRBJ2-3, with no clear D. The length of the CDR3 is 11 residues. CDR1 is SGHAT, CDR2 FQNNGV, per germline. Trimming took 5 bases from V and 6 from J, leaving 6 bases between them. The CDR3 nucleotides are TGTGCCAGCAGCAGCCGTGATACGCAGTATTTT. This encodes CASSSRDTQYF. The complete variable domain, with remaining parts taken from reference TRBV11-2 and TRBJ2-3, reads EAGVAQSPRYKIIEKRQSVAFWCNPISGHATLYWYQQILGQGPKLLIQFQNNGVVDDSQLPKDRFSAERLKGVDSTLKIQPAKLEDSAVYLCASSSRDTQYFGPGTRLTVL.

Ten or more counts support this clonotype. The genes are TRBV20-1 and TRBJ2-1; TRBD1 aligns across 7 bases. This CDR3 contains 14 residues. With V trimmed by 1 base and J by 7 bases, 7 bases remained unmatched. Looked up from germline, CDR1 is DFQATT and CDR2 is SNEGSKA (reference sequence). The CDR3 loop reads CSARVEGARNEQFF. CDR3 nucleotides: TGCAGTGCTAGAGTAGAGGGGGCGCGGAATGAGCAGTTCTTC.

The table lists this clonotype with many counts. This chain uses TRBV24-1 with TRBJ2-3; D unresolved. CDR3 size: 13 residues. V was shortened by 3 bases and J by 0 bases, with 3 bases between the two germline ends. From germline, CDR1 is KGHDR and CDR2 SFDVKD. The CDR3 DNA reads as TGTGCCACCAGTGATGGGAGCACAGATACGCAGTATTTT. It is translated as CATSDGSTDTQYF.

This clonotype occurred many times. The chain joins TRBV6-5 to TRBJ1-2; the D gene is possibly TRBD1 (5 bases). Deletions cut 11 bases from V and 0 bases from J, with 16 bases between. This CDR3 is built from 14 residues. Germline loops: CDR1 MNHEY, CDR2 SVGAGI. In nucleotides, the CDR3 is TGTGCCGTTGCGAGGGGTGCAGCTAACTATGGCTACACCTTC. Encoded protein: CAVARGAANYGYTF.

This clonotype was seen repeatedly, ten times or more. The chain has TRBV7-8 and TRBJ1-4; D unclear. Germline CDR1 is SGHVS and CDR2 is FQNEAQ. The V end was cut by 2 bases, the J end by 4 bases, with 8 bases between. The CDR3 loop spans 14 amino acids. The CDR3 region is CASSLSSVNEKLFF. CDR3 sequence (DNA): TGTGCCAGCAGCTTATCATCAGTTAATGAAAAACTGTTTTTT.

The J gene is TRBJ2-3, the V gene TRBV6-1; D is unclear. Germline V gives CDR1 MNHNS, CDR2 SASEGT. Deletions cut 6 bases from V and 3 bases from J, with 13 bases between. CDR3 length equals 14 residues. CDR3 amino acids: CASRYWTETDTQYF. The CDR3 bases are TGTGCCAGCAGATACTGGACCGAGACAGATACGCAGTATTTT.

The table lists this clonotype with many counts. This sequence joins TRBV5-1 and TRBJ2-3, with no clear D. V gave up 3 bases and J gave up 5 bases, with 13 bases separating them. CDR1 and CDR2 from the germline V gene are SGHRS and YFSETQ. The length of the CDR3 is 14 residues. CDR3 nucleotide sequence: TGCGCCAGCAGCTCCATGAGTTCTGAAGATACGCAGTATTTT. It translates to CASSSMSSEDTQYF.